The entry that follows covers one T cell receptor beta chain sequence. Seattle cases were enrolled at active infection and followed longitudinally. These data belong to a study of blood T cell repertoires in COVID-19. The CDR3 is 17 residues long. Germline CDR1 is KGHSH and CDR2 is LQKENI. The V end lost 6 bases, the J end lost 7 bases, and 22 bases lay between the germline ends. Only in-frame clones appear in the TCRdb table, and some are missing; sequencing was by immunoSEQ multiplex PCR. The repertoire holds roughly 180,000 clones, with 80% to 90% as singletons. This TCR came from a woman aged 40 to 55 with COVID-19, enrolled during active disease. Sample: peripheral blood. The chain combines TRBV18 with TRBJ1-6; tentative D call: TRBD1 (5 bases). CDR3 residues: CASSSGGAGLRNSPLHF. CDR3 nucleotide sequence: TGTGCCAGCTCTTCCGGGGGTGCCGGGTTAAGGAATTCACCCCTCCACTTT.